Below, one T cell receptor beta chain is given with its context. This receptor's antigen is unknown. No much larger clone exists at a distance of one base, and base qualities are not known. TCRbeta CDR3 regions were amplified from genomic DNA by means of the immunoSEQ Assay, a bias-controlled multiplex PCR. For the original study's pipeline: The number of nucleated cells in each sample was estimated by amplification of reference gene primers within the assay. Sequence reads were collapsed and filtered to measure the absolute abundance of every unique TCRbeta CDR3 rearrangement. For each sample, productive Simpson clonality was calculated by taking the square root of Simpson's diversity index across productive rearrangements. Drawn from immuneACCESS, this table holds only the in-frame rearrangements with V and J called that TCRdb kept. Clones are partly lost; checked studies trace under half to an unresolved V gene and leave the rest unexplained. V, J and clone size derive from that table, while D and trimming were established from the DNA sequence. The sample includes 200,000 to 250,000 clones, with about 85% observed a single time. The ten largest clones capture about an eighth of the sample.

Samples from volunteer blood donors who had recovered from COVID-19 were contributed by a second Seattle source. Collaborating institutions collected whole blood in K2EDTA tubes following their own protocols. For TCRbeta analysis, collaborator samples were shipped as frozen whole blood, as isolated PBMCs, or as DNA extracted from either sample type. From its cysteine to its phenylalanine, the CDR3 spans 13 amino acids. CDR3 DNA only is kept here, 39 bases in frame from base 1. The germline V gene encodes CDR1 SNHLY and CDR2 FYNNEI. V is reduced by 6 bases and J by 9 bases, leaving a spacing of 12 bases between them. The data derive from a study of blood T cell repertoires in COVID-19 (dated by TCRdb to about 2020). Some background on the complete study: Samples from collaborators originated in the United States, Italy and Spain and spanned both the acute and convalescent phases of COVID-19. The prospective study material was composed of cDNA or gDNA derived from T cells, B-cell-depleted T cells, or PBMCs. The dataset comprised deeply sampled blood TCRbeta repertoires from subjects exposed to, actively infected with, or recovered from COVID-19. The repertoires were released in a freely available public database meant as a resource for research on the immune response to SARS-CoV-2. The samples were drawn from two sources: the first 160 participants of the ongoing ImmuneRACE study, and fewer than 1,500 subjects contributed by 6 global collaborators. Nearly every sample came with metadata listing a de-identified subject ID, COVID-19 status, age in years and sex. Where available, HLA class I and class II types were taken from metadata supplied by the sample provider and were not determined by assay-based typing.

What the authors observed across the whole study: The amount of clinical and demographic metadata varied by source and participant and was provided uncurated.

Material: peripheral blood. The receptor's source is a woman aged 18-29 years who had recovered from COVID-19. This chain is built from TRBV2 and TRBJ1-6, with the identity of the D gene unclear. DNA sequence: TGTGCCAGCAGCGAGGGTGGTTTTTCACCCCTCCACTTT. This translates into CASSEGGFSPLHF.